This TCR beta chain was profiled in a study of blood T cell repertoires in COVID-19 (dated by TCRdb to about 2020). About the full investigation: Samples from collaborators originated in the United States, Italy and Spain and spanned both the acute and convalescent phases of COVID-19. The material from the prospective study consisted of cDNA or gDNA derived from T cells, B-cell-depleted T cells, or PBMCs. Deeply sampled blood TCRbeta repertoires from subjects exposed to, actively infected with, or recovered from COVID-19 were included in the dataset. The repertoires were made available in a free public database intended to serve as a resource for research on the immune response to SARS-CoV-2. The samples were drawn from the first 160 participants of the ongoing ImmuneRACE study and from roughly 1,300 subjects provided by 6 global collaborators. The sample metadata nearly always contained a de-identified subject ID, COVID-19 status, age in years and sex. Where HLA class I and class II types were available, the types were taken from metadata supplied by the sample provider, not from assay-based typing.

Each collaborating institution followed its own protocols to collect whole blood in K2EDTA tubes. Collaborator samples were shipped for TCRbeta analysis as frozen whole blood, isolated PBMCs, or DNA extracted from either sample type. Results the study describes overall, beyond this receptor: The amount of clinical and demographic metadata varied by source and participant and was provided uncurated.

Remarks on this clone: The antigen it binds to is not known. One end of the junction does not line up with germline, which may come from a read error. The sample contains more than one DNA sequence encoding this CDR3.

TCRbeta CDR3 regions were amplified from genomic DNA by means of the immunoSEQ Assay, a bias-controlled multiplex PCR. The study's own analysis went as follows. Nucleated cell counts per sample were estimated from amplification of reference gene primers within the assay. To quantify the absolute abundance of each unique TCRbeta CDR3 rearrangement, sequence reads were collapsed and filtered. For each sample, productive Simpson clonality was calculated as the square root of Simpson's diversity index over productive rearrangements. Not all clones reach the TCRdb copy of this immuneACCESS table, which keeps in-frame sequences only. Checked studies attribute under half of the gap to unresolved V genes and leave the rest unexplained. For V, J and clone size, that table is used; D and trimming come from the DNA. The sample records almost 200,000 clones, less than 90% of which are singletons. 0.6% to 0.9% of the sample rests with the top ten.

The TCR sequence derives from a woman in her 70s with acute or convalescent COVID-19. The material sequenced was peripheral blood.

The sequenced DNA: TGTGCCAGCAGTCCCACTAGCGGGAGTGTGGAGACCCAATACTTC. Its protein product is CASSPTSGSVETQYF. The rearranged chain carries TRBV2 and TRBJ2-5; TRBD2 matches 11 bases in the middle. Spanning cysteine to phenylalanine, the CDR3 consists of 15 amino acids. Solely the CDR3 DNA is kept, with 45 bases framed from the first base. The CDR1 and CDR2 encoded by the germline V gene are SNHLY and FYNNEI.